The 8 T cell receptor beta chains listed next were all sequenced from one sample in a study of T-cell reconstitution after alpha-beta-depleted transplantation in children. Unique molecular identifiers were used in preparing the TCRbeta library. TCRdb re-derived calls from the PCR reads in MiXCR, one entry per CDR3 protein. The table has some 440,000 distinct CDR3 sequences, 16% seen once; the top ten hold approximately 28%. This specimen consisted of PBMCs, mostly from graft donor cells, obtained 360 days after TCRalphabeta/CD19-depleted stem cell transplant. Source of these receptors: a boy under two years old who had a stem cell transplant for Wiskott-Aldrich syndrome, so the T cells may come from the graft donor.

This clonotype came up many times. The rearrangement joins TRBV2 to TRBJ1-6; D is unclear. The V gene's germline CDR1 is SNHLY and CDR2 FYNNEI. This CDR3 contains 15 residues. The V and J ends lost 4 bases and 1 base respectively, with 8 bases between them. The CDR3 spells CASSVISSYNSPLHF. The CDR3, as DNA: TGTGCCAGCAGTGTCATCTCATCCTATAATTCACCCCTCCACTTT.

This clonotype was counted a few times. CDR3 sequence: CASSGDRGPSTDTQYF. The CDR3 DNA reads as TGTGCCAGCAGTGGGGACAGGGGGCCGAGTACAGATACGCAGTATTTT. J is TRBJ2-3 and V is TRBV27, with 12 bases matching TRBD1. This CDR3 region has 16 residues. V trimming: 5 bases; J trimming: 3 bases; junction bases outside the gene matches: 6. CDR1 is MNHEY and CDR2 is SMNVEV in the germline V gene (reference sequence).

This chain joins TRBV7-9 and TRBJ2-1, with 9 nucleotides matching TRBD1. Trimming cost V 7 bases and J 4 bases; bases outside gene matches: 5. Germline loops: CDR1 SEHNR, CDR2 FQNEAQ (reference sequence). The CDR3 contains 14 residues. CDR3 in amino acids: CASTDRGGYNEQFF. CDR3 sequence (DNA): TGTGCCAGCACCGACAGGGGGGGTTACAATGAGCAGTTCTTC.

The V and J genes are TRBV24-1 and TRBJ2-3; 9 bases map to TRBD2. J was trimmed by 6 bases and V by 5 bases; bases with no gene match: 5. CDR3 length equals 14 residues. CDR1 is KGHDR, CDR2 SFDVKD, per germline. CDR3 loop: CATSVAGAADTQYF. The CDR3 coding sequence is TGTGCCACCAGTGTAGCGGGAGCGGCTGATACGCAGTATTTT.

This clonotype was detected a few times. CDR3 sequence reads: CASSFRSEAFF. As DNA, the CDR3 is TGTGCCAGCAGTTTTAGGTCTGAAGCTTTCTTT. The chain joins TRBV12-3 or TRBV12-4 to TRBJ1-1; D remains ambiguous. Trimming left V 3 bases short and J 6 bases short, with 5 bases between. This CDR3 region has 11 residues.

This clonotype was observed a handful of times. This rearrangement joins TRBV5-1 to TRBJ2-2; 7 bases map to TRBD1. Germline V CDR1 and CDR2: SGHRS, YFSETQ. After removal of 2 bases from V and 3 bases from J, the junction contained 13 bases not matched to a gene. The CDR3 is 18 residues long. The CDR3 sequence is CASSFRGQPALDTGELFF. DNA for the CDR3: TGCGCCAGCAGCTTCCGGGGACAGCCCGCTTTGGACACCGGGGAGCTGTTTTTT.

The chain carries TRBV12-3 or TRBV12-4 and TRBJ2-5; 8 bases are a match to TRBD1. The V and J ends lost 5 bases and 1 base, in that order; junction bases with no gene match: 6. The CDR3 extends over 15 amino acids. CDR3 sequence: CASSMAGQVQETQYF. The CDR3 region has the DNA TGTGCCAGCAGTATGGCGGGACAGGTCCAAGAGACCCAGTACTTC.

This clonotype was recorded a few times. The CDR3 spells CASSPTTGADTQYF. In nucleotides, the CDR3 is TGTGCCAGCTCACCAACGACAGGGGCGGATACGCAGTATTTT. The chain is built from TRBV18 and TRBJ2-3, with 8 bases lining up with TRBD1. The CDR3 is 14 residues long. Per the germline V gene, CDR1 is KGHSH and CDR2 is LQKENI. The junction had 4 bases not matched to a gene; V was cut back by 2 bases and J by 6 bases.